Listed here are 24 T cell receptor beta chains from one sample, sequenced in a study of T cell responses to AZD1222 COVID-19 vaccine. Profiled with immunoSEQ multiplex PCR; TCRdb holds only in-frame clones, not every one. The sample carries about 97,000 clones, roughly 91% recorded once. Sequenced here: peripheral blood, sampled on day 0 of AZD1222 vaccination. These TCRs come from an adult in good health.

This chain connects TRBV6-4 to TRBJ2-3; D not certain. This CDR3 region has 11 residues. The germline CDR1 and CDR2 sequences are MRHNA and SNTAGT. With 5 bases removed from V and 2 bases from J, the gap between germline ends came to 2 bases. CDR3 DNA sequence: TGTGCCAGCAGTCACACAGATACGCAGTATTTT. It codes for CASSHTDTQYF.

V is TRBV15 and J is TRBJ2-5; D is undetermined. Germline CDR1 and CDR2: LNHNV and YYDKDF (reference sequence). This CDR3 region has 13 residues. V shed 8 bases and J shed 5 bases, with 15 bases lying between them. The DNA of the CDR3 is TGTGCCACCGGGATCCGGGCCAAGGAGACCCAGTACTTC. Its translation: CATGIRAKETQYF.

This chain uses TRBV5-1 with TRBJ2-7; 10 positions agree with TRBD2. V shed 0 bases and J 0 bases; nucleotides not matched to a gene: 3. The V gene's germline CDR1 is SGHRS and CDR2 YFSETQ. CDR3 size: 16 residues. The CDR3 DNA follows: TGCGCCAGCAGCTTGGAGACTAGCGGGTACTCCTACGAGCAGTACTTC. The encoded protein is CASSLETSGYSYEQYF.

This clone was seen once. V usage is TRBV4-2 and J usage is TRBJ2-3, with 12 bases lining up with TRBD1. Germline CDR1 is LGHNA and CDR2 is YNFKEQ. The CDR3 totals 15 residues. Trimming at V came to 6 bases and at J to 4 bases, leaving 5 bases not matched to a gene. The CDR3 region is CASRQGQGASDTQYF. For the CDR3, the DNA is TGTGCCAGCAGACAGGGACAGGGGGCCTCAGATACGCAGTATTTT.

The chain combines TRBV19 with TRBJ1-6; D unresolved. Trimming took off 4 bases at V and 9 bases at J, with 13 bases between the two ends. Germline V gene data show CDR1 as LNHDA and CDR2 as SQIVND (reference sequence). The CDR3 is 14 amino acids. The CDR3 coding sequence is TGTGCCAGTAGTACCCGCGGACCGTTTTCACCCCTCCACTTT. Protein product: CASSTRGPFSPLHF.

The chain recombines TRBV5-6 with TRBJ2-1; D might be TRBD1 or TRBD2, each matching 5 bases. Deletions cut 1 base from V and 5 bases from J, with 13 bases between. This CDR3 comprises 15 residues. The germline V gene encodes CDR1 SGHDT and CDR2 YYEEEE. As DNA, the CDR3 is TGTGCCAGCAGCTTGTTCCGGGGCAAGAACAATGAGCAGTTCTTC. Translated: CASSLFRGKNNEQFF.

The chain couples TRBV3-1 (or the pseudogene TRBV3-2) to TRBJ1-2; D is perhaps TRBD1 (5 bases). CDR3 size: 14 residues. CDR1 LGHDT and CDR2 YNNKEL come from the germline V gene (reference sequence). Between the trimmed V and J ends, which lost 2 bases and 2 bases, there was a span of 9 bases. The CDR3 DNA reads as TGTGCCAGCAGCCAATCGACAGCCAACTATGGCTACACCTTC. Encoded protein: CASSQSTANYGYTF.

The chain uses TRBV30 and TRBJ2-1; 9 positions match TRBD1. After removal of 2 bases from V and 15 bases from J, the junction contained 14 bases not matched to a gene. This CDR3 has 14 residues. Germline V gene data show CDR1 as GTSNPN and CDR2 as SVGIG (reference sequence). The CDR3 sequence: CAWSSRDRVTFVFF. CDR3 sequence (DNA): TGTGCCTGGAGTAGCAGGGACAGGGTAACTTTTGTGTTCTTC.

The V call is TRBV28, the J call TRBJ1-5, with 10 bases identical to TRBD1. The V segment lost 5 bases and the J segment 2 bases; nucleotides outside the gene matches: 9. The CDR3 totals 17 residues. CDR1 and CDR2 from the germline V gene are MDHEN and SYDVKM. Here the CDR3 reads CASSPRQGAIGNQPQHF. DNA for the CDR3: TGTGCCAGCAGTCCACGACAGGGGGCTATAGGCAATCAGCCCCAGCATTTT.

This chain joins TRBV9 and TRBJ1-5, with unresolved D. Germline V gene data show CDR1 as SGDLS and CDR2 as YYNGEE. The CDR3 is 13 amino acids. V was pared by 1 base and J by 3 bases, with 5 bases between. The CDR3 coding sequence is TGTGCCAGCAGCGTAACCTCCAATCAGCCCCAGCATTTT. Amino acids: CASSVTSNQPQHF.

This clone was found a few times. In nucleotides, the CDR3 is TGTGCCAGCAGTGAAGGGGTCAGCAATCAGCCCCAGCATTTT. Translation: CASSEGVSNQPQHF. The chain couples TRBV25-1 to TRBJ1-5; D is ambiguous. The CDR3 extends over 14 amino acids. Trimming removed 2 bases at V and 1 base at J, with 6 bases between. Per the germline V gene, CDR1 is MGHDK and CDR2 is SYGVNS.

The rearrangement uses TRBV4-1 and TRBJ1-1; TRBD1 matches at 8 bases. Germline CDR1 and CDR2: MGHRA and YSYEKL. Unmatched junction bases numbered 19, after V lost 5 bases and J lost 5 bases. There are 18 residues in the CDR3. The CDR3 spells CASSSPDRGRLPRTEAFF. CDR3 bases: TGCGCCAGCAGCTCCCCTGACAGGGGCCGCCTCCCTAGAACTGAAGCTTTCTTT.

V and J are TRBV5-1 and TRBJ1-2; unclear D gene. Trimming pared 0 bases from V and 2 bases from J, leaving 2 bases between. Germline V lookup: CDR1 SGHRS, CDR2 YFSETQ. The length of the CDR3 is 12 residues. CDR3 coding DNA: TGCGCCAGCAGCTTGGAGAACTATGGCTACACCTTC. Protein product: CASSLENYGYTF.

This chain uses TRBV4-3 with TRBJ2-3, with 12 nucleotides matching TRBD2. CDR1 LGHNA and CDR2 YSLEER come from the germline V gene. CDR3 length: 15 residues. Germline trimming cut 1 base from V and 8 bases from J; bases unmatched to any gene: 4. In nucleotides, the CDR3 is TGCGCCAGCAGCCAAGTTAGACTAGCGGGAGTTACGCAGTATTTT. Its protein product is CASSQVRLAGVTQYF.

The chain carries TRBV7-2 and TRBJ2-7; 13 bases map to TRBD2. The CDR3 covers 18 residues. After removal of 0 bases from V and 1 base from J, the junction contained 6 bases not matched to a gene. The germline V gene encodes CDR1 SGHTA and CDR2 FQGNSA. The CDR3 loop is CASSLATPGLAGSYEQYF. CDR3 coding DNA: TGTGCCAGCAGCTTAGCGACCCCGGGACTAGCGGGATCCTACGAGCAGTACTTC.

The V call is TRBV6-5, the J call TRBJ1-5; no reliable D call. Trimming shortened V by 2 bases and J by 6 bases, and 11 bases separated the two germline ends. This CDR3 comprises 14 residues. CDR1 and CDR2 from the germline V gene are MNHEY and SVGAGI. The CDR3 sequence is CASSYGKSVQPQHF. In DNA, the CDR3 is TGTGCCAGCAGTTACGGGAAGTCCGTTCAGCCCCAGCATTTT.

This chain joins TRBV28 and TRBJ2-7; perhaps TRBD1 as D (6 bases). CDR3 length: 15 amino acids. Trimming stripped 3 bases from V and 5 bases from J, with 17 bases between. From germline, CDR1 is MDHEN and CDR2 SYDVKM. The CDR3 DNA reads TGTGCCAGCAGTTTCTTACAGGGAGAGGGGAACGAGCAGTACTTC. Its protein is CASSFLQGEGNEQYF.

The chain recombines TRBV9 with TRBJ1-5; the match to TRBD1 covers 8 bases. The CDR3 runs 15 residues. With V trimmed by 3 bases and J by 0 bases, 2 bases remained unmatched. The germline V gene encodes CDR1 SGDLS and CDR2 YYNGEE. The CDR3 protein is CASSETGDSNQPQHF. The CDR3 DNA reads as TGTGCCAGCAGCGAGACAGGGGATAGCAATCAGCCCCAGCATTTT.

The rearrangement uses TRBV19 and TRBJ2-7; D remains ambiguous. The CDR3 has 16 amino acids. The ends were cut back, 2 bases at V and 0 bases at J, with 14 bases in the middle. Germline V gene data show CDR1 as LNHDA and CDR2 as SQIVND (reference sequence). CDR3 in amino acids: CASSIRGSGNSYEQYF. DNA for the CDR3: TGTGCCAGTAGTATAAGAGGCTCGGGCAACTCCTACGAGCAGTACTTC.

The genes are TRBV11-2 and TRBJ2-5, with D perhaps given as TRBD1 or TRBD2 (5 bases each). CDR1 is SGHAT, CDR2 FQNNGV, per germline. Trimming left V 5 bases short and J 0 bases short, with 19 bases between. The CDR3 runs to 17 residues. For the CDR3, the DNA is TGTGCCAGCAGCGACAGCTGGCAGCGGAAGTACCAAGAGACCCAGTACTTC. It encodes CASSDSWQRKYQETQYF.

The chain employs TRBV27 and TRBJ2-5; 7 bases match TRBD2. CDR1 and CDR2 (germline): MNHEY, SMNVEV (reference sequence). CDR3 length: 15 amino acids. V shed 4 bases, J shed 3 bases, and the junction held 8 bases outside the gene matches. Here the CDR3 DNA reads TGTGCCAGCAGTTCACGGACTAGTAGGGAAGAGACCCAGTACTTC. It codes for CASSSRTSREETQYF.

The rearrangement uses TRBV7-9 and TRBJ2-1; D gene uncertain. The germline V gene encodes CDR1 SEHNR and CDR2 FQNEAQ (reference sequence). CDR3 length: 13 amino acids. V was clipped by 2 bases and J by 5 bases, with 7 bases between them. Here the CDR3 DNA reads TGTGCCAGCAGCTTAAATGGCGACAATGAGCAGTTCTTC. The encoded protein is CASSLNGDNEQFF.

The rearrangement joins TRBV30 to TRBJ2-1; D is unclear. CDR3 length: 12 residues. Germline V gene data show CDR1 as GTSNPN and CDR2 as SVGIG (reference sequence). V was cut by 0 bases and J by 2 bases, with 2 bases left in between. The CDR3 region is CAWSVPYNEQFF. The CDR3 DNA reads as TGTGCCTGGAGTGTACCCTACAATGAGCAGTTCTTC.

This chain links TRBV7-3 with TRBJ2-3; TRBD2 aligns across 14 bases. The CDR3 runs 14 residues. Germline V gene data show CDR1 as SGHTA and CDR2 as FQGTGA. V dropped 4 bases and J dropped 9; count of bases not matched to a gene: 3. CDR3 sequence (DNA): TGTGCCAGCAGCTCGACTAGCGGGGGGGAGACGCAGTATTTT. Encoded protein: CASSSTSGGETQYF.